This T cell receptor (beta chain) is from a study of blood T cell repertoires in COVID-19. Germline assignment: CDR1 LNHDA and CDR2 SQIVND (reference sequence). CDR3 length equals 16 residues. Trimming removed 4 bases from V and 2 bases from J; junction bases left unmatched: 9. The assay was immunoSEQ multiplex PCR, and TCRdb's table has in-frame clones only and misses some. Of about 490,000 clones listed, 75% to 90% were seen once; the top ten hold approximately 3.4%. The sample was peripheral blood. The receptor was isolated from a human donor in a cohort sampled during active COVID-19. The gene calls are TRBV19 and TRBJ2-3, with 7 bases matching TRBD1. CDR3 sequence: CASSTPRDRYTDTQYF. CDR3 nucleotide sequence: TGTGCCAGTAGTACGCCCCGGGACAGATACACAGATACGCAGTATTTT.